Given below is one TCR beta chain in context. Full-length variable regions came from constant-region reverse primers plus semi-nested Nested Universal Primer A PCR. Via MiXCR, TCRdb re-called the 5' RACE reads, giving one row per CDR3 protein. Of 62,000 or so distinct CDR3 sequences listed, 22% were seen once; the top ten hold about 3%. Memory CD4+ cells were defined as CD4+CD45RO+CD25-. This CDR3 has 18 residues. Germline V CDR1 and CDR2: MNHNS, SASEGT. With 8 bases removed from V and 0 bases from J, the gap between germline ends came to 24 bases. Sequenced: memory CD4+ T cells sorted from a lymph node. Subset: memory CD4+ T cells, CD4+CD45RO+CD25-. The J gene is TRBJ2-3, the V gene TRBV6-1; D perhaps matches TRBD2 (5 bases). The sequence came from a female donor with breast cancer. The CDR3 DNA is TGTGCCAGCTCCGGACCTAATTCCCCGGAGGCTAGCACAGATACGCAGTATTTT. Its protein is CASSGPNSPEASTDTQYF.